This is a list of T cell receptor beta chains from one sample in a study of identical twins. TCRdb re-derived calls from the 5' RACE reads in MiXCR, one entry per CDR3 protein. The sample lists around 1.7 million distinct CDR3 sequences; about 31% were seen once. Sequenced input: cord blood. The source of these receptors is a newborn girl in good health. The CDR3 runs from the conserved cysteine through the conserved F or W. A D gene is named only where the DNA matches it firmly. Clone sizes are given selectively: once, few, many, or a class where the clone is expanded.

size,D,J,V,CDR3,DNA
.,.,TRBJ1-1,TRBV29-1,CSVGGTVRMNTEAFF,TGCAGCGTTGGGGGGACGGTGAGGATGAACACTGAAGCTTTCTTT
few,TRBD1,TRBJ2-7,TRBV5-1,CASSSNPGTGDYEQYF,TGCGCCAGCAGCTCAAACCCAGGGACAGGGGACTACGAGCAGTACTTC
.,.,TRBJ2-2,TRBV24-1,CAIRTGTGELFF,TGTGCCATCCGGACGGGCACCGGGGAGCTGTTTTTT
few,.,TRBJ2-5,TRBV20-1,CSASTGAYQETQYF,TGCAGTGCTAGTACGGGGGCGTACCAAGAGACCCAGTACTTC
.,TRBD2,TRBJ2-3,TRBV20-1,CSARDSWTSGRTDTQYF,TGCAGTGCTAGAGATTCCTGGACTAGCGGCCGCACAGATACGCAGTATTTT
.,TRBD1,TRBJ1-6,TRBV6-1,CASSEAGTGGYSPLHF,TGTGCCAGCAGTGAGGCCGGGACAGGAGGTTATTCACCCCTCCACTTT
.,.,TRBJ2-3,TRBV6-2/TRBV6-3,CASSYWAKTDTQYF,TGTGCCAGCAGTTACTGGGCGAAAACAGATACGCAGTATTTT
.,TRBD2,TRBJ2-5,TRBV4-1,CASSHNLRGAGETQYF,TGCGCCAGCAGCCATAACTTGCGGGGGGCGGGAGAGACCCAGTACTTC
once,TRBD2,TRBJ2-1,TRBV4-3,CASSQDKARTSGGPSSYNEQFF,TGCGCCAGCAGCCAAGATAAAGCCCGGACTAGCGGGGGGCCAAGCTCCTACAATGAGCAGTTCTTC
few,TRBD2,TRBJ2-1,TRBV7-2,CASSSPNPGTSGTSYNEQFF,TGTGCCAGCAGTTCACCGAACCCCGGGACTAGCGGGACCTCCTACAATGAGCAGTTCTTC
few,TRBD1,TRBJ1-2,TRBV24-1,CATSAGDRGANYGYTF,TGTGCCACCAGTGCCGGGGACAGGGGAGCTAACTATGGCTACACCTTC
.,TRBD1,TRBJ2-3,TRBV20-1,CSARQGARADTQYF,TGCAGTGCTAGACAGGGGGCGCGGGCAGATACGCAGTATTTT
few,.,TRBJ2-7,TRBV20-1,CSAWAYEQYF,TGCAGTGCGTGGGCCTACGAGCAGTACTTC
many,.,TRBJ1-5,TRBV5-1,CASSWAGDSNQPQHF,TGCGCCAGCAGCTGGGCGGGGGATAGCAATCAGCCCCAGCATTTT
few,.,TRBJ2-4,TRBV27,CASSLSRGAKNIQYF,TGTGCCAGCAGTTTATCGAGGGGGGCCAAAAACATTCAGTACTTC
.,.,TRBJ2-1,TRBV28,CASSLRTVKLNKQFF,TGTGCCAGCAGTTTGCGGACTGTTAAACTCAATAAGCAGTTCTTC
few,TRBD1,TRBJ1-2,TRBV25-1,CASSETGQGYGYTF,TGTGCCAGCAGTGAAACGGGACAGGGCTATGGCTACACCTTC
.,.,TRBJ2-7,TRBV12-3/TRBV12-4,CASSLWHLEQYF,TGTGCCAGCAGTTTATGGCACCTCGAGCAGTACTTC
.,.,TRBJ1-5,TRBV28,CASSLGREGQPQHF,TGTGCCAGCAGCCTCGGCCGGGAGGGTCAGCCCCAGCATTTT
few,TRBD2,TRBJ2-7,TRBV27,CASSTPVAGGYYEQYF,TGTGCCAGCAGTACCCCCGTAGCGGGAGGGTACTACGAGCAGTACTTC
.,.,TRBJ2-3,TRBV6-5,CASSYGPRGPDTQYF,TGTGCCAGCAGTTACGGGCCCCGGGGCCCAGATACGCAGTATTTT
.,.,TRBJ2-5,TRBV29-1,CSVDGGQYQETQYF,TGCAGCGTTGACGGGGGCCAGTACCAAGAGACCCAGTACTTC
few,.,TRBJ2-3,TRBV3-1,CASSQDAGDTDTQYF,TGTGCCAGCAGCCAAGACGCAGGGGACACAGATACGCAGTATTTT
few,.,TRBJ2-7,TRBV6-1,CASRRGTLTEQYF,TGTGCCAGCAGAAGAGGTACCCTTACCGAGCAGTACTTC
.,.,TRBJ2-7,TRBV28,CASSFYGGNYEQYF,TGTGCCAGCAGTTTCTATGGGGGAAACTACGAGCAGTACTTC
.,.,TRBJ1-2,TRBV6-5,CASSYGVLGGYTF,TGTGCCAGCAGTTACGGGGTTCTGGGCGGCTACACCTTC
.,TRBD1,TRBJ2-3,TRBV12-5,CASGRDRGRLDTQYF,TGTGCTAGTGGTCGGGACAGGGGGAGGTTGGATACGCAGTATTTT
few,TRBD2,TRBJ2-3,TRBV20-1,CSARPGREGSDTQYF,TGCAGTGCTAGGCCGGGCCGGGAGGGGTCAGATACGCAGTATTTT
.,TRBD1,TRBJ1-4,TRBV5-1,CASSVGPADRGKLFF,TGCGCCAGCAGCGTGGGCCCAGCCGACAGGGGAAAACTGTTTTTT
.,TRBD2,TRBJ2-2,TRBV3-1,CASSQDWLAGVAGELFF,TGTGCCAGCAGCCAAGATTGGCTAGCGGGAGTGGCCGGGGAGCTGTTTTTT
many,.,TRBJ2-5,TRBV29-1,CSVDIFETRAQYF,TGCAGCGTTGACATCTTTGAGACCAGGGCCCAGTACTTC
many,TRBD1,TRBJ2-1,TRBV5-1,CASSPGTGAYNEQFF,TGCGCCAGCAGTCCCGGGACAGGGGCCTACAATGAGCAGTTCTTC
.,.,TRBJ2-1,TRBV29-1,CSAMVGGGFGEQFF,TGCAGCGCGATGGTGGGAGGCGGGTTTGGTGAGCAGTTCTTC
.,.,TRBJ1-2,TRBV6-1,CASREGHDYGYTF,TGTGCCAGCAGAGAGGGACATGACTATGGCTACACCTTC
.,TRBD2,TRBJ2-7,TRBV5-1,CASSLARTSGVYEQYF,TGCGCCAGCAGCTTGGCCCGGACTAGCGGGGTCTACGAGCAGTACTTC
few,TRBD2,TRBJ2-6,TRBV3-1,CASNTGTSPLSGANVLTF,TGTGCCAGCAACACCGGGACTAGCCCCCTCTCTGGGGCCAACGTCCTGACTTTC
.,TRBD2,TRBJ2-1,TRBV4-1,CASSQVAGGQGEQFF,TGCGCCAGCAGCCAAGTGGCGGGGGGGCAAGGTGAGCAGTTCTTC
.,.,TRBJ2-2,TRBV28,CASSLYSPGTYTGELFF,TGTGCCAGCAGTTTATACTCACCGGGAACTTACACCGGGGAGCTGTTTTTT
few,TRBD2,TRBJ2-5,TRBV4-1,CASSPRSSGQETQYF,TGCGCCAGCAGCCCCCGGTCTAGCGGCCAAGAGACCCAGTACTTC
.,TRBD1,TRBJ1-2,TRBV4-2,CASSQGQGVNYGYTF,TGTGCCAGCAGTCAGGGACAGGGAGTTAACTATGGCTACACCTTC